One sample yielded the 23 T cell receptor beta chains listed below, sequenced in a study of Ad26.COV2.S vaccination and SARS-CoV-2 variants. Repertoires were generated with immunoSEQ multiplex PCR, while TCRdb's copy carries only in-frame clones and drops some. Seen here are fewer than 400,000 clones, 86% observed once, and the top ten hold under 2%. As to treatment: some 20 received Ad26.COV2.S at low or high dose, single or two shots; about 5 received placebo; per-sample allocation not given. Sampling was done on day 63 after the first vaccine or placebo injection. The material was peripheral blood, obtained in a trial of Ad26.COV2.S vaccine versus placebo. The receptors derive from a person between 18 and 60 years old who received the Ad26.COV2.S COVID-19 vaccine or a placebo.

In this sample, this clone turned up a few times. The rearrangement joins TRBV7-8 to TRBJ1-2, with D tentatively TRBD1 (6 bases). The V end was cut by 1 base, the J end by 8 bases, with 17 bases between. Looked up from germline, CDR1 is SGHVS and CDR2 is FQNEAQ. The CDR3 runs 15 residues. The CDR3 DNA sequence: TGTGCCAGCAGCTTAGGGGACACGGGACCTGGGGGCTACACCTTC. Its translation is CASSLGDTGPGGYTF. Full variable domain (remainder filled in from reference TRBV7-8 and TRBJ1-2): GAGVSQSPRYKVAKRGQDVALRCDPISGHVSLFWYQQALGQGPEFLTYFQNEAQLDKSGLPSDRFFAERPEGSVSTLKIQRTQQEDSAVYLCASSLGDTGPGGYTFGSGTRLTVV.

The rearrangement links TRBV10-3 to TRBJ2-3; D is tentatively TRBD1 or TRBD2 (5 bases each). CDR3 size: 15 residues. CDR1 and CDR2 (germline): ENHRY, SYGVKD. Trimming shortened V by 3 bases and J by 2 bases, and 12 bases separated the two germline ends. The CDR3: CAISDEGLSTDTQYF. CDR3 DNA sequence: TGTGCCATCAGTGACGAGGGGCTTTCCACAGATACGCAGTATTTT.

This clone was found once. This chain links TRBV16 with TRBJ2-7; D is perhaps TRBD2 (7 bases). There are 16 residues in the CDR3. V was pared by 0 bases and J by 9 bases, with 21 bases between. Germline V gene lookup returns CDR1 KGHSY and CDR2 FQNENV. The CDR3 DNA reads TGTGCCAGCAGCCAATCGGGGGGGCAGAAGCGCCGCGGGCAGTACTTC. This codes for CASSQSGGQKRRGQYF.

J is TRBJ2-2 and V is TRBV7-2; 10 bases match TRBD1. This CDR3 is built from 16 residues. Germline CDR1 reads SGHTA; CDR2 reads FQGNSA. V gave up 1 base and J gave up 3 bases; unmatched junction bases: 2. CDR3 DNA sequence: TGTGCCAGCAGCTTAGGAGGGACAGGGGACACCGGGGAGCTGTTTTTT. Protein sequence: CASSLGGTGDTGELFF.

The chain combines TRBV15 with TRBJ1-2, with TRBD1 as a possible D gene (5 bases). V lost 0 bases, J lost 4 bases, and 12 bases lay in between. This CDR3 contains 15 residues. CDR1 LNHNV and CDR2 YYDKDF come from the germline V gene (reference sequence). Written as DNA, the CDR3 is TGTGCCACCAGCAGAGATACCCCAGGGAGCTATGGCTACACCTTC. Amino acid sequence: CATSRDTPGSYGYTF.

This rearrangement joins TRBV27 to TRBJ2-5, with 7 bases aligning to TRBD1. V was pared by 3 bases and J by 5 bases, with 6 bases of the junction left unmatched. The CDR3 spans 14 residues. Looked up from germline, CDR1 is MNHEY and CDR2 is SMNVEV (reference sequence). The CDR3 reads CASSFDRVGETQYF. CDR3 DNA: TGTGCCAGCAGTTTCGACAGGGTTGGGGAGACCCAGTACTTC.

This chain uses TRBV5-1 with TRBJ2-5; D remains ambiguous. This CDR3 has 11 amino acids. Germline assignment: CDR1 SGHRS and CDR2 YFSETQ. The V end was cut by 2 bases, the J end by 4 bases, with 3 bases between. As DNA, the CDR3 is TGCGCCAGCAGCTTTCTAGAGACCCAGTACTTC. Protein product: CASSFLETQYF.

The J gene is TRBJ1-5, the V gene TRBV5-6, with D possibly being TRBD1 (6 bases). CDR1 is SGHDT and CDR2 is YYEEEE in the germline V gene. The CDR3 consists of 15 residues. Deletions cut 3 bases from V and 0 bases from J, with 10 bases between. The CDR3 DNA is TGTGCCAGCAGCTCCAGGGGTTTTAGCAATCAGCCCCAGCATTTT. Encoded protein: CASSSRGFSNQPQHF.

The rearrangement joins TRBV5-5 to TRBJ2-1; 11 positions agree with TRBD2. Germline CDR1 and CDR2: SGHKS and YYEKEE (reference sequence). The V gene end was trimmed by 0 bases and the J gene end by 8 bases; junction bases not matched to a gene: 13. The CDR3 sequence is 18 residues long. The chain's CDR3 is CASSLANSGGAGIHEQFF. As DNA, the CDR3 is TGTGCCAGCAGCTTGGCTAATAGCGGGGGGGCCGGTATTCATGAGCAGTTCTTC.

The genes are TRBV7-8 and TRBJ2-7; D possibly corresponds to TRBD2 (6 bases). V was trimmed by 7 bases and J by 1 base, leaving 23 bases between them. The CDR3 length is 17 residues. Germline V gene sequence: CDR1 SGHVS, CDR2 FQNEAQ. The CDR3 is CASNVISSRGGSYEQYF. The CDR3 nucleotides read TGTGCCAGCAACGTCATTAGTTCGCGGGGAGGATCCTACGAGCAGTACTTC.

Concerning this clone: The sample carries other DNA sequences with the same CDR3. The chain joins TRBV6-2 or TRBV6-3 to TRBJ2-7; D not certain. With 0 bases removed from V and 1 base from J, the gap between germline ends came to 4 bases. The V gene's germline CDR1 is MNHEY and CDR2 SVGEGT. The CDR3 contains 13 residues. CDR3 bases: TGTGCCAGCAGTTACTCCGGTTCCTACGAGCAGTACTTC. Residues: CASSYSGSYEQYF.

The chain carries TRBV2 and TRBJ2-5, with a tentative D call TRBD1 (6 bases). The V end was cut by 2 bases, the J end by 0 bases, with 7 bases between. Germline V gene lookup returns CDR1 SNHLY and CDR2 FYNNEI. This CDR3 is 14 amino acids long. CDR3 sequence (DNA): TGTGCCAGCAGTGAAAACAGGGACCAAGAGACCCAGTACTTC. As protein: CASSENRDQETQYF.

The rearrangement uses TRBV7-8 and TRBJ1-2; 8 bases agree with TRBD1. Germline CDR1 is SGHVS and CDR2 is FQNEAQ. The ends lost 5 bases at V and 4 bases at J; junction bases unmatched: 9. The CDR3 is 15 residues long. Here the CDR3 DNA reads TGTGCCAGCAGCGAGCGGGACAGGTCGGGCTATGGCTACACCTTC. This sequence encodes CASSERDRSGYGYTF.

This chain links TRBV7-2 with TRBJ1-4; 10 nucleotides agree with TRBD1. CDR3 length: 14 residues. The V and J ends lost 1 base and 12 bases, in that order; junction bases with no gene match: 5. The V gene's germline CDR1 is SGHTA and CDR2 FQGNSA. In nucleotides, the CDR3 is TGTGCCAGCAGCTTAGTGACAGGGGGCGTACAACTGTTTTTT. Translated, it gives CASSLVTGGVQLFF.

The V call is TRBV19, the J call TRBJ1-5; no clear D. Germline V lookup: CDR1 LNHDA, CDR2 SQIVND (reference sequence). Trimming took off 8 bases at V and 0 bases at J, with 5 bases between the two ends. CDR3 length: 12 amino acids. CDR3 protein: CASSGSNQPQHF. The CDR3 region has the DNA TGTGCCAGTTCCGGTAGCAATCAGCCCCAGCATTTT.

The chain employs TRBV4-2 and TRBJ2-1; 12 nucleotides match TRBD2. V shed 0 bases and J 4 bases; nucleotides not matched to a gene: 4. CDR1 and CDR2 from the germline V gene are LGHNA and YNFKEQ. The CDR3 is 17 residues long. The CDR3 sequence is CASSQDSSGGGYNEQFF. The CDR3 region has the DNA TGTGCCAGCAGCCAAGATTCTAGCGGGGGGGGATACAATGAGCAGTTCTTC.

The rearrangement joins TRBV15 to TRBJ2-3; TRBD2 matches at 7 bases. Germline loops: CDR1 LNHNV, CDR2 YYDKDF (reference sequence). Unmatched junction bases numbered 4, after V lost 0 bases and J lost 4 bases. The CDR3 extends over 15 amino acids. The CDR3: CATSRDRLAADTQYF. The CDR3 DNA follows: TGTGCCACCAGCAGAGATCGGCTAGCGGCAGATACGCAGTATTTT.

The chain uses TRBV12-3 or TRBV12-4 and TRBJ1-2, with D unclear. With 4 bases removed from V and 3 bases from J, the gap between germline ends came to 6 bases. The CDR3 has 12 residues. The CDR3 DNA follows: TGTGCCAGCAGTTCCGGGTACTATGGCTACACCTTC. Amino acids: CASSSGYYGYTF.

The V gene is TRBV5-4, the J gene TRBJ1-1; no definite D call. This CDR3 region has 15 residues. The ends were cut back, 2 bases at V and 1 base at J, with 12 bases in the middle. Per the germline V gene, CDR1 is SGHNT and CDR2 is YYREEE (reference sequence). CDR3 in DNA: TGTGCCAGCAGCTTTGTCGGTTCGGGGAACACTGAAGCTTTCTTT. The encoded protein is CASSFVGSGNTEAFF.

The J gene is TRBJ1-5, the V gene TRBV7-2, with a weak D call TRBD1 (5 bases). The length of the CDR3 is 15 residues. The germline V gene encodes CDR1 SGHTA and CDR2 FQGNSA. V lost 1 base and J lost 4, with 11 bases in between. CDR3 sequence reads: CASSLGGTENQPQHF. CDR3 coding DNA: TGTGCCAGCAGCTTAGGGGGGACGGAGAATCAGCCCCAGCATTTT.

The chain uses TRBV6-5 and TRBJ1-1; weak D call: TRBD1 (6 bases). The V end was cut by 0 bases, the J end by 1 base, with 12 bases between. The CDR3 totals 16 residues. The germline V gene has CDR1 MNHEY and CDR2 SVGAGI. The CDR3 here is CASSYSQGIWNTEAFF. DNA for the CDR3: TGTGCCAGCAGTTACTCCCAGGGGATATGGAACACTGAAGCTTTCTTT.

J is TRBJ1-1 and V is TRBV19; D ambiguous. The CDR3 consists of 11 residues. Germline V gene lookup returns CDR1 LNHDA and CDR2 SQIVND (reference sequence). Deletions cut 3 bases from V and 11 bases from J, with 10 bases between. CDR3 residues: CASSIGRLAFF. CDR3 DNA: TGTGCCAGTAGTATTGGGAGACTGGCTTTCTTT.

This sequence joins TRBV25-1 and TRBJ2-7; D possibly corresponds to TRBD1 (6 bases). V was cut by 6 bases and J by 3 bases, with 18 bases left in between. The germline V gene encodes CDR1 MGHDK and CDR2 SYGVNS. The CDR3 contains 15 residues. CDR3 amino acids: CASSPGVTGGYEQYF. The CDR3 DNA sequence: TGTGCCAGCAGCCCAGGGGTCACTGGGGGCTACGAGCAGTACTTC.